This T cell receptor beta chain was identified in a study of CD8+ T cells in alopecia areata. Across the whole study: Treated patients were given 5 to 10 mg oral tofacitinib twice daily.

Isolated RNA was reverse transcribed into cDNA used as the sequencing template. The protocol was immunoSEQ multiplex PCR, while the TCRdb copy is restricted to in-frame clones and leaves out a portion. The sample holds about 8,900 clones, more than 65% seen once. Germline-derived CDR1 and CDR2 are SEHNR and FQNEAQ (reference sequence). V lost 5 bases to trimming and J lost 2 bases; unmatched junction nucleotides: 14. The CDR3 is 19 amino acids. In alopecia areata patients, both lesional scalp punch biopsies and peripheral blood were collected. The clonotype was recovered from a human donor with alopecia areata. Sequenced sample: skin. The chain links TRBV7-9 to TRBJ2-3; 12 bases agree with TRBD2. The CDR3 sequence is CASSNPGLAGPDSTDTQYF. DNA of the CDR3: TGTGCCAGCAGCAATCCGGGACTAGCGGGTCCAGATTCCACAGATACGCAGTATTTT.